The clone carrying this T cell receptor beta chain was seen a few times. Germline trimming cut 5 bases from V and 4 bases from J; bases unmatched to any gene: 9. Per the germline V gene, CDR1 is ENHRY and CDR2 is SYGVKD. The CDR3 is made up of 15 amino acids. Sequencing was performed with immunoSEQ multiplex PCR; in TCRdb, only in-frame clones are kept and a portion is missing. The sample lists over 2,000 clones, around 70% occurring once. The entry originates in a study of chemoradiotherapy in HPV16-positive cancers. Overall study: Two HPV16-positive patients' cells yielded candidate HPV-specific clones and common motifs.

This material was acquired from a patient who underwent chemoradiotherapy. The TCR comes from a human donor with HPV-associated anogenital cancer. The chain uses TRBV10-3 and TRBJ2-7; TRBD1 matches 9 bases. CDR3 in amino acids: CAISLRDREDYEQYF. The CDR3 DNA reads as TGTGCCATCAGTCTCCGGGACAGGGAAGATTACGAGCAGTACTTC.